These 2 T cell receptor beta chains originate from one sample sequenced in a study of OX40 agonist ivuxolimab in advanced cancers. Sequencing was performed with immunoSEQ multiplex PCR; in TCRdb, only in-frame clones are kept and a portion is missing. Among approximately 20,000 clones, more than 70% were seen once, and the ten largest hold around 15%. The sequences come from CD4+ or CD8+ T cells sorted from blood, collected in a trial of the OX40 agonist ivuxolimab. The receptors come from an adult with an advanced solid tumor such as melanoma, head and neck, liver or kidney cancer.

DNA for the CDR3: TGTGCCAGCAGCTTAGTCTTGGCTAGCGGGTACAATGAGCAGTTCTTC. It is translated as CASSLVLASGYNEQFF. The chain links TRBV7-2 to TRBJ2-1; TRBD2 agrees at 8 bases. The CDR3 is 16 amino acids. The trim removed 1 base at V and 4 bases at J, leaving 6 bases unmatched. Germline loops: CDR1 SGHTA, CDR2 FQGNSA.

This chain connects TRBV4-1 to TRBJ1-1; TRBD1 aligns across 7 bases. The CDR3 has 13 residues. The V gene end was trimmed by 7 bases and the J gene end by 1 base; junction bases not matched to a gene: 3. Germline-derived CDR1 and CDR2 are MGHRA and YSYEKL. CDR3 DNA sequence: TGCGCCAGCACCCAGGGGGGGAACACTGAAGCTTTCTTT. This sequence encodes CASTQGGNTEAFF.